This T cell receptor (beta chain) was captured in a study of CD8+CD57+ T cells in acquired aplastic anemia. Study-wide background: Sorting CD4+ and CD8+ cells gave DNA averaging 3.2 ug.

A single count supports this clonotype. No antigen is known for it. The junction differs from germline at one of its ends, possibly a read error. Whoever was chosen for sequencing had shown CD8+CD57+ cell expansion by flow cytometry. Broader study findings: Patients and controls shared some 30 CD8+ CDR3 sequences. Patients and controls had CD8+ Simpson's diversity values that were not significantly distinct.

Profiling that covered TCR beta VDJ and CDR3 relied on genomic DNA as its template. TCRdb analysed the reads with MiXCR anew, one entry per CDR3 protein. The repertoire holds about 54,000 distinct CDR3 sequences, with approximately 52% as singletons. Looked up from germline, CDR1 is ENHRY and CDR2 is SYGVKD. The CDR3 contains 15 residues. The sample taken for sequencing was sorted CD4+, CD8+, or CD8+CD57+ T cells (not recorded which) from PBMCs. The rearrangement uses TRBV10-3 and TRBJ1-2; possibly TRBD1 for D (5 bases). The receptor comes from a human donor with aplastic anemia. This chain's CDR3 is CAISESSGTFYGYAF. As DNA, the CDR3 is TGTGCCATCAGTGAGTCCTCTGGGACGTTCTATGGCTACGCCTTC.